One T cell receptor (beta chain) is described in this entry. The data derive from a study of blood T cell repertoires in COVID-19. The method was immunoSEQ multiplex PCR; TCRdb's version includes in-frame clones alone and lacks a portion of them. The sample carries 200,000 to 250,000 clones, just over 85% recorded once. The sequence was obtained from a man between 18 and 35 years old with active or convalescent COVID-19. The sequenced sample was peripheral blood.

This CDR3 is CASSLGQGNEQFF. The DNA of the CDR3 is TGTGCCAGCAGCTTAGGACAGGGGAATGAGCAGTTCTTC. This chain links TRBV13 with TRBJ2-1; 7 bases line up with TRBD1. The J segment lost 7 bases and the V segment lost 0 bases, leaving 0 bases of the junction unmatched. The CDR3 has 13 residues. The germline V gene has CDR1 PRHDT and CDR2 FYEKMQ (reference sequence).